Presented here are 22 T cell receptor beta chains from one specimen sequenced in a study of Graves' ophthalmopathy and Graves' hyperthyroidism. RNA transcripts were the source from which TCR beta CDR3 regions were amplified. HTBI-primed RT-PCR formed the first round, and a multiplex PCR formed the second. Using its own MiXCR run on the multiplex PCR reads, TCRdb lists one record per CDR3 protein. The sample has hundreds of thousands of distinct CDR3 sequences; approximately 21% are singletons. Sequenced input: peripheral blood. The receptors were sampled from a woman aged 18 to 35 with stable Graves' hyperthyroidism.

Details on this clonotype: A much larger clonotype is one base distant, so this may be a read error. The chain combines TRBV27 with TRBJ2-7; TRBD1 aligns across 9 bases. With V trimmed by 8 bases and J by 2 bases, 10 bases remained unmatched. The CDR3 is 15 residues long. Germline CDR1 and CDR2: MNHEY and SMNVEV (reference sequence). CDR3 coding DNA: TGTGCCAGCTGCTTACCCGGGACAGGGACCTACGAGCAGTACTTC. Amino acid sequence: CASCLPGTGTYEQYF.

This clonotype occurred many times. DNA for the CDR3: TGTGCCAGCAGTCGCGGTCGGGGAGAATATGGCTACACCTTC. Protein sequence: CASSRGRGEYGYTF. This chain links TRBV12-3 or TRBV12-4 with TRBJ1-2; D is unclear. V lost 5 bases and J lost 5, with 15 bases in between. This CDR3 spans 14 amino acids.

The chain links TRBV6-2 or TRBV6-3 to TRBJ2-7; 7 nucleotides match TRBD1. V lost 5 bases and J lost 4; bases outside the gene matches: 5. This CDR3 is built from 13 residues. Germline lookup yields CDR1 MNHEY and CDR2 SVGEGT. The CDR3 sequence is CASSRGDRYEQYF. The DNA of the CDR3 is TGTGCCAGCAGTAGAGGGGACAGATACGAGCAGTACTTC.

In this sample, this clonotype turned up many times. The chain carries TRBV4-1 and TRBJ2-7; 14 bases fit TRBD2. The germline gives CDR1 MGHRA, CDR2 YSYEKL. This CDR3 region has 16 residues. With V trimmed by 0 bases and J by 6 bases, 4 bases remained unmatched. The CDR3 region is CASSQEGLAGVGEQYF. Here the CDR3 DNA reads TGCGCCAGCAGCCAAGAGGGACTAGCGGGAGTCGGCGAGCAGTACTTC.

This sequence joins TRBV7-8 and TRBJ2-5; D unclear. Between the trimmed V and J ends, which lost 4 bases and 13 bases, there was a span of 16 bases. This CDR3 is 12 amino acids long. Germline V gives CDR1 SGHVS, CDR2 FQNEAQ. CDR3 in amino acids: CASSSSGETRYF. The CDR3, as DNA: TGTGCCAGCAGCTCCTCTGGAGAGACGCGGTACTTC.

The chain joins TRBV28 to TRBJ1-6; TRBD1 matches at 9 bases. Per germline, CDR1 MDHEN and CDR2 SYDVKM. V lost 6 bases, J lost 4 bases, and 7 bases stayed unmatched. The CDR3 loop spans 16 amino acids. For the CDR3, the DNA is TGTGCCAGCAGGGGGGACAGGGAAGTTTATAATTCACCCCTCCACTTT. Translating gives CASRGDREVYNSPLHF.

This clonotype was counted a few times. CDR3 coding DNA: TGCGCCAGCAGCCGAGAGGGTCACACTGAAGCTTTCTTT. Translated: CASSREGHTEAFF. The rearrangement joins TRBV4-1 to TRBJ1-1; unclear D gene. With 4 bases removed from V and 3 bases from J, the gap between germline ends came to 9 bases. This CDR3 has 13 amino acids. Germline V gene sequence: CDR1 MGHRA, CDR2 YSYEKL.

The genes are TRBV12-3 or TRBV12-4 and TRBJ2-2; D possibly corresponds to TRBD2 (6 bases). The CDR3 length is 16 residues. Trimming took 3 bases from V and 4 from J, leaving 15 bases between them. As DNA, the CDR3 is TGTGCCAGCAGTTTCAGGATCGGCGGGATCACCGGGGAGCTGTTTTTT. Its translation: CASSFRIGGITGELFF.

This clonotype appeared a few times. This chain's CDR3 is CASSEPLLASGANVLTF. In DNA, the CDR3 is TGTGCCAGCAGCGAACCCCTACTAGCTTCGGGGGCCAACGTCCTGACTTTC. The rearrangement links TRBV7-3 to TRBJ2-6; a possible D gene is TRBD2 (6 bases). Trimming pared 5 bases from V and 4 bases from J, leaving 18 bases between. Germline V gives CDR1 SGHTA, CDR2 FQGTGA. The CDR3 covers 17 residues. Complete variable domain (other parts from reference TRBV7-3 and TRBJ2-6): GAGVSQTPSNKVTEKGKYVELRCDPISGHTALYWYRQSLGQGPEFLIYFQGTGAADDSGLPNDRFFAVRPEGSVSTLKIQRTERGDSAVYLCASSEPLLASGANVLTFGAGSRLTVL.

In this sample, this clonotype turned up many times. The rearrangement joins TRBV19 to TRBJ2-2; D perhaps matches TRBD1 (6 bases). V was clipped by 6 bases and J by 1 base, with 15 bases between them. This CDR3 contains 16 residues. Per germline, CDR1 LNHDA and CDR2 SQIVND (reference sequence). The CDR3 DNA is TGTGCCAGTAGATCTGGGACAATTAAGAACACCGGGGAGCTGTTTTTT. This codes for CASRSGTIKNTGELFF.

The genes are TRBV5-1 and TRBJ2-5; 7 nucleotides match TRBD1. V shed 5 bases and J 5 bases; nucleotides not matched to a gene: 15. The CDR3 extends over 16 amino acids. The germline V gene encodes CDR1 SGHRS and CDR2 YFSETQ. The CDR3 protein is CASRDGGQRFWETQYF. The CDR3 coding sequence is TGCGCCAGCAGGGATGGGGGACAGAGATTCTGGGAGACCCAGTACTTC.

V and J are TRBV28 and TRBJ2-7; D not resolved. This CDR3 region has 12 residues. Looked up from germline, CDR1 is MDHEN and CDR2 is SYDVKM. V dropped 7 bases and J dropped 2 bases, with 9 bases sitting between them. Written as DNA, the CDR3 is TGTGCCAGCATTGGCGGAACCTACGAGCAGTACTTC. Protein sequence: CASIGGTYEQYF. The full variable domain, completed using reference TRBV28 and TRBJ2-7, is DVKVTQSSRYLVKRTGEKVFLECVQDMDHENMFWYRQDPGLGLRLIYFSYDVKMKEKGDIPEGYSVSREKKERFSLILESASTNQTSMYLCASIGGTYEQYFGPGTRLTVT.

Ten or more counts support this clonotype. This rearrangement joins TRBV3-1 to TRBJ2-7, with D possibly TRBD2 on 6 matching bases. The ends were cut back, 0 bases at V and 5 bases at J, with 14 bases in the middle. The CDR3 is 15 amino acids. Germline V lookup: CDR1 LGHDT, CDR2 YNNKEL (reference sequence). CDR3 region: CASSQDVGGGNEQYF. The CDR3 DNA follows: TGTGCCAGCAGCCAAGATGTGGGAGGCGGAAACGAGCAGTACTTC.

A remark on this clonotype: A much larger clone differs from this one at a single base, so this may be a read error. Likely a read error: the CDR3 ends without its conserved phenylalanine or tryptophan. The V gene is TRBV7-6, the J gene TRBJ2-2; D tentatively fits TRBD1 or TRBD2 (5 bases each). Germline CDR1 is SGHVS and CDR2 is FNYEAQ. V was trimmed by 5 bases and J by 6 bases, leaving 13 bases between them. The CDR3 is made up of 14 amino acids. Written as DNA, the CDR3 is TGTGCCAGCAGCACTAGTGGGGCACCCGGGGAGCTGTTTGTT. Residues: CASSTSGAPGELFV.

The gene calls are TRBV12-3 or TRBV12-4 and TRBJ2-5; D gene uncertain. This CDR3 has 15 amino acids. The V end was cut by 9 bases, the J end by 2 bases, with 19 bases between. For the CDR3, the DNA is TGTGCCAGGCCGGCTAACGTAGCCATTCAAGAGACCCAGTACTTC. Its protein is CARPANVAIQETQYF.

Many counts were recorded for this clonotype. This sequence joins TRBV10-2 and TRBJ2-7, with TRBD2 identical over 9 bases. CDR1 and CDR2 (germline): WSHSY, SAAADI. V lost 10 bases to trimming and J lost 1 base; unmatched junction nucleotides: 11. The CDR3 covers 15 residues. DNA for the CDR3: TGCGCCACCTACTCGACAGCGGGAGGATCCTACGAGCAGTACTTC. This gives the protein CATYSTAGGSYEQYF.

This rearrangement joins TRBV6-5 to TRBJ1-3, with D hard to call. Germline V gives CDR1 MNHEY, CDR2 SVGAGI. Trimming took 0 bases from V and 11 from J, leaving 5 bases between them. This CDR3 contains 11 residues. In DNA, the CDR3 is TGTGCCAGCAGTTACTCGAGGCCCATATATTTT. As protein: CASSYSRPIYF.

This clonotype was recorded many times. The gene calls are TRBV5-1 and TRBJ1-3, with D uncertain. V dropped 2 bases and J dropped 4 bases, with 16 bases sitting between them. The CDR3 extends over 16 amino acids. Germline V gene sequence: CDR1 SGHRS, CDR2 YFSETQ. CDR3 protein: CASSFAGPKRGNTIYF. The DNA of the CDR3 is TGCGCCAGCAGCTTCGCAGGACCTAAACGCGGAAACACCATATATTTT.

This clonotype was seen repeatedly, ten times or more. The rearrangement uses TRBV6-1 and TRBJ2-7; 8 nucleotides agree with TRBD1. Unmatched junction bases numbered 12, after V lost 11 bases and J lost 3 bases. The CDR3 totals 14 residues. From germline, CDR1 is MNHNS and CDR2 SASEGT. In nucleotides, the CDR3 is TGTGCCGCCGGAAAGACAGGGGTCGGCTACGAGCAGTACTTC. Amino acid sequence: CAAGKTGVGYEQYF.

This clonotype was counted many times. The rearrangement joins TRBV24-1 to TRBJ2-2, with TRBD2 matching 10 bases. The junction had 2 bases not matched to a gene; V was cut back by 7 bases and J by 4 bases. The CDR3 contains 14 residues. Germline lookup yields CDR1 KGHDR and CDR2 SFDVKD. The CDR3 loop is CATSRTSGTGELFF. The CDR3 coding sequence is TGTGCCACCAGCCGGACTAGCGGCACCGGGGAGCTGTTTTTT.

The J gene is TRBJ1-2, the V gene TRBV6-5, with 8 bases matching TRBD1. The trim removed 0 bases at V and 4 bases at J, leaving 7 bases unmatched. Germline V gene data show CDR1 as MNHEY and CDR2 as SVGAGI. This CDR3 has 16 residues. In nucleotides, the CDR3 is TGTGCCAGCAGTTACTCGGGCAGGGGGCGCGGCTATGGCTACACCTTC. It yields the protein CASSYSGRGRGYGYTF.

This clonotype was seen only a few times. The chain joins TRBV10-3 to TRBJ2-5; 12 positions match TRBD2. Germline values: CDR1 ENHRY, CDR2 SYGVKD. The V and J ends lost 6 bases and 2 bases, in that order; junction bases with no gene match: 4. This CDR3 is 15 amino acids long. The CDR3 DNA follows: TGTGCCATCAGCGGACTAGCGGGGCCACAAGAGACCCAGTACTTC. Residues: CAISGLAGPQETQYF.